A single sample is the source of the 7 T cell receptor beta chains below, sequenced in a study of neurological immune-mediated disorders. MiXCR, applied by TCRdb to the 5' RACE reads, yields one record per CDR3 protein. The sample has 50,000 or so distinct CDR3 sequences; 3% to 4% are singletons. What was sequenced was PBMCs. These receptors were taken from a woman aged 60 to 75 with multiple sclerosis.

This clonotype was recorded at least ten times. CDR3 protein: CSVANRGGNEQFF. In DNA form, the CDR3 reads TGCAGCGTCGCCAATCGAGGGGGCAATGAGCAGTTCTTC. V and J are TRBV29-1 and TRBJ2-1, with a tentative D call TRBD1 (6 bases). The V and J ends lost 6 bases and 6 bases respectively, with 15 bases between them. This CDR3 contains 13 residues. Per germline, CDR1 SQVTM and CDR2 ANQGSEA.

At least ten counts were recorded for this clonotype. Here the CDR3 DNA reads TGTGCCAGCAGCCCCGGGACAGGAGAAGCTTTCTTT. Amino acids: CASSPGTGEAFF. The chain is built from TRBV12-3 or TRBV12-4 and TRBJ1-1; 8 nucleotides agree with TRBD1. J lost 8 bases, V lost 6 bases, and 5 bases had no gene match. The CDR3 spans 12 residues.

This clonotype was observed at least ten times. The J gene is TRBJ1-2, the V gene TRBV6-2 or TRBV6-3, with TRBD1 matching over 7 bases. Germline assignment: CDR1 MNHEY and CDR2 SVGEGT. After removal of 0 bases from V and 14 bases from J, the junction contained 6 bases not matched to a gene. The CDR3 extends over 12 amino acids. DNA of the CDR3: TGTGCCAGCAGTTACTCGGCAGGGGGGCCGACCTTC. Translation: CASSYSAGGPTF.

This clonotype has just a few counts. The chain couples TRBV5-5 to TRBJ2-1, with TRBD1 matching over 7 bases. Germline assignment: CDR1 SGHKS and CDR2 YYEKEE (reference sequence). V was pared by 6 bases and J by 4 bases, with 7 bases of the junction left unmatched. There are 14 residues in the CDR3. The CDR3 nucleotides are TGTGCCAGCACCAGGACAGGCCTTTACAATGAGCAGTTCTTC. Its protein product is CASTRTGLYNEQFF.

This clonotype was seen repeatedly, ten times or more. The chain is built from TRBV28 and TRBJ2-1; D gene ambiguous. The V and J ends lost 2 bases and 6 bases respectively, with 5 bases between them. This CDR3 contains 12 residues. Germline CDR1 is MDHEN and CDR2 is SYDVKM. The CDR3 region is CASSLPSNEQFF. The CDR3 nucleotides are TGTGCCAGCAGTTTACCCAGCAATGAGCAGTTCTTC.

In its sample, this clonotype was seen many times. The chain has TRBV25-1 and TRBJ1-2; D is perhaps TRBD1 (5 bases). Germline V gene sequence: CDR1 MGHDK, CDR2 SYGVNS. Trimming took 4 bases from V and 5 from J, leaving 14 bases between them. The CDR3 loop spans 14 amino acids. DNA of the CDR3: TGTGCCAGCAGTGCCGGGGCCTCTTCGTATGGCTACACCTTC. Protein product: CASSAGASSYGYTF.

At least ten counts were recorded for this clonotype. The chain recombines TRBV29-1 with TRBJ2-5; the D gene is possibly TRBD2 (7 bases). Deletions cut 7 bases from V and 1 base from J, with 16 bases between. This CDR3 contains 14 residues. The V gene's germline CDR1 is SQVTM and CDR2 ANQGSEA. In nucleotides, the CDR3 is TGCAGCGCCCGAAGGGGGGGGACCCAAGAGACCCAGTACTTC. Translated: CSARRGGTQETQYF.